The rows below give T cell receptor beta chains drawn from one sample of a study of T-cell reconstitution after alpha-beta-depleted transplantation in children. One entry per CDR3 protein, called by TCRdb with MiXCR from the PCR reads. The sample holds about 830,000 distinct CDR3 sequences; 16% are singletons and the top ten take approximately 5%. The source was PBMCs, mostly from graft donor cells, collected 360 days after TCRalphabeta/CD19-depleted stem cell transplant. The receptor set was obtained from a male patient younger than 18 who had a stem cell transplant for acute lymphoblastic leukemia, so the T cells may come from the graft donor. Both conserved end residues are part of each CDR3. D genes are given only for firm matches. The listing skips clone size in some rows; elsewhere it reads once, few, many or a size class.

TRBJ2-1,-,TRBV7-3,-,CASSSQSLQGNEQFF,TGTGCCAGCAGCTCTCAATCCCTTCAGGGGAATGAGCAGTTCTTC
TRBJ2-7,-,TRBV7-6,many,CASSSQGFRTGGYEQYF,TGTGCCAGCAGCTCCCAGGGGTTCCGGACCGGTGGGTACGAGCAGTACTTC
TRBJ2-1,TRBD2,TRBV12-3/TRBV12-4,many,CASSFGGGLYNEQFF,TGTGCCAGCAGTTTTGGCGGGGGGCTATACAATGAGCAGTTCTTC
TRBJ2-7,-,TRBV5-1,many,CASTPTDSYEQYF,TGCGCCAGCACCCCGACAGATTCCTACGAGCAGTACTTC
TRBJ2-3,TRBD2,TRBV20-1,many,CSASGGGRSPDTQYF,TGCAGTGCTTCGGGGGGCGGGAGGTCCCCAGATACGCAGTATTTT
TRBJ1-2,-,TRBV5-1,-,CASSTAPESYTF,TGCGCCAGCAGCACCGCTCCGGAAAGCTACACCTTC
TRBJ2-7,-,TRBV20-1,-,CSARDHGGLPYEQYF,TGCAGTGCTAGAGATCATGGAGGACTTCCCTACGAGCAGTACTTC
TRBJ1-1,TRBD1,TRBV5-5,few,CASSLLTGWKVTEAFF,TGTGCCAGCAGCTTGCTGACAGGGTGGAAGGTCACTGAAGCTTTCTTT
TRBJ2-7,-,TRBV5-1,few,CASSGLTREQYF,TGCGCCAGCAGCGGGTTGACCCGCGAGCAGTACTTC
TRBJ2-3,TRBD1,TRBV15,many,CATSTRWTGYTDTQYF,TGTGCCACCAGCACGAGATGGACAGGCTACACAGATACGCAGTATTTT
TRBJ2-3,-,TRBV2,many,CASSDGSLTPGDTQYF,TGTGCCAGCAGTGACGGATCACTAACCCCGGGGGATACGCAGTATTTT
TRBJ2-1,TRBD2,TRBV5-4,few,CASSQGLAVNNEQFF,TGTGCCAGCAGCCAAGGACTAGCGGTGAACAATGAGCAGTTCTTC
TRBJ1-2,TRBD1,TRBV9,few,CASSILDRGHHGYTF,TGTGCCAGCAGCATCTTGGACAGGGGGCATCATGGCTACACCTTC
TRBJ1-2,-,TRBV25-1,few,CASSWDVYGYTF,TGTGCCAGCAGTTGGGACGTCTATGGCTACACCTTC
TRBJ2-5,TRBD2,TRBV29-1,many,CSVGEGETQYF,TGCAGCGTTGGGGAGGGTGAGACCCAGTACTTC
TRBJ2-7,-,TRBV5-1,-,CASRLLPGEQYF,TGCGCCAGCCGGCTTTTACCGGGCGAGCAGTACTTC
TRBJ1-1,TRBD1,TRBV12-3/TRBV12-4,few,CASNRDRGTGNTEAFF,TGTGCCAGCAACCGGGACAGGGGGACGGGGAACACTGAAGCTTTCTTT
TRBJ2-7,-,TRBV5-1,-,CASSLDSGEQYF,TGCGCCAGCAGCTTGGATAGTGGCGAGCAGTACTTC
TRBJ2-4,TRBD1,TRBV4-1,-,CASSQVGGQGVFKNIQYF,TGCGCCAGCAGCCAAGTAGGCGGACAGGGGGTTTTCAAAAACATTCAGTACTTC
TRBJ2-3,-,TRBV5-1,few,CASSLRRAPSTDTQYF,TGCGCCAGCAGCTTGAGGCGGGCTCCTAGCACAGATACGCAGTATTTT
TRBJ2-1,TRBD2,TRBV7-3,many,CASSLGTSVPGEQFF,TGTGCCAGCAGCTTAGGGACTAGCGTCCCGGGTGAGCAGTTCTTC
TRBJ1-1,-,TRBV18,many,CASFRFKTDTEAFF,TGTGCCAGCTTCCGCTTCAAAACGGACACTGAAGCTTTCTTT